The 17 T cell receptor beta chains presented below share a single source sample, sequenced in a study of beta chain features in type 1 diabetes. Of the isolated RNA, all was reverse transcribed, and so the sequenced material was expressed TCRB transcripts. Method: immunoSEQ multiplex PCR; TCRdb's copy keeps in-frame clones and lacks some. This table holds under 400,000 clones, 10% to 15% found once. The sample comprised naive CD4+ T cells from blood. The receptors come from a man in his late teens or twenties in good health.

This clone was observed a handful of times. The V call is TRBV28, the J call TRBJ2-3; 9 nucleotides match TRBD2. The CDR3 has 16 amino acids. V shed 3 bases and J 2 bases; nucleotides not matched to a gene: 6. Germline V gene sequence: CDR1 MDHEN, CDR2 SYDVKM. The CDR3 DNA sequence: TGTGCCAGCAGTTTCTGGCTAGCGGGACACACAGATACGCAGTATTTT. This encodes CASSFWLAGHTDTQYF.

This clone was detected only a few times. The chain couples TRBV29-1 to TRBJ1-2; D is possibly TRBD1 (6 bases). This CDR3 has 13 residues. Germline CDR1 reads SQVTM; CDR2 reads ANQGSEA. V lost 6 bases and J 6 bases, leaving 17 bases between the germline ends. For the CDR3, the DNA is TGCAGCGTACAGGGAGGGGAATTTGATGGCTACACCTTC. It yields the protein CSVQGGEFDGYTF.

This clone was found a few times. The V and J genes are TRBV7-9 and TRBJ1-1; no firm D call. The germline CDR1 and CDR2 sequences are SEHNR and FQNEAQ (reference sequence). The V and J ends lost 3 bases and 1 base respectively, with 9 bases between them. This CDR3 spans 14 amino acids. CDR3: CASSFRHPNTEAFF. The CDR3, as DNA: TGTGCCAGCAGCTTCAGGCACCCGAACACTGAAGCTTTCTTT.

The chain is built from TRBV7-2 and TRBJ2-5; D perhaps matches TRBD1 (5 bases). There are 13 residues in the CDR3. Germline loops: CDR1 SGHTA, CDR2 FQGNSA. Trimming cost V 3 bases and J 6 bases, with 11 bases left between them. CDR3 sequence: CASSFGHLKTQYF. CDR3 coding DNA: TGTGCCAGCAGCTTCGGACACCTAAAGACCCAGTACTTC.

V and J are TRBV10-3 and TRBJ1-2, with 9 bases aligning to TRBD1. Germline lookup yields CDR1 ENHRY and CDR2 SYGVKD. The CDR3 is made up of 16 amino acids. J was trimmed by 0 bases and V by 6 bases; bases with no gene match: 8. CDR3 DNA: TGTGCCATCAGAACCGGGACAGGGAACGCTAACTATGGCTACACCTTC. Its translation: CAIRTGTGNANYGYTF.

This clone appeared a few times. V usage is TRBV5-1 and J usage is TRBJ2-5, with TRBD1 matching 9 bases. V was pared by 1 base and J by 5 bases, with 9 bases of the junction left unmatched. Germline V lookup: CDR1 SGHRS, CDR2 YFSETQ. The CDR3 consists of 16 residues. CDR3 sequence: CASSLYSTGGAETQYF. The CDR3 DNA reads as TGCGCCAGCAGCTTGTATAGCACAGGGGGCGCGGAGACCCAGTACTTC.

This clone was counted only a few times. Other DNA sequences within the sample encode an identical CDR3. This chain connects TRBV5-1 to TRBJ2-1; 8 bases align to TRBD2. Germline CDR1 SGHRS, CDR2 YFSETQ. V was pared by 2 bases and J by 2 bases, with 3 bases of the junction left unmatched. This CDR3 has 15 amino acids. The CDR3 DNA follows: TGCGCCAGCAGCTTCTCGGGGGGGGCCTACAATGAGCAGTTCTTC. It yields the protein CASSFSGGAYNEQFF.

The rearrangement links TRBV27 to TRBJ1-4, with 10 bases identical to TRBD1. V dropped 4 bases and J dropped 8; count of bases not matched to a gene: 7. The CDR3 sequence is 15 residues long. Germline loops: CDR1 MNHEY, CDR2 SMNVEV (reference sequence). The CDR3 DNA reads TGTGCCAGCAGTTCCACGGGACAGGGGAGGGAAAAACTGTTTTTT. Amino acids: CASSSTGQGREKLFF.

The chain recombines TRBV5-6 with TRBJ2-5, with 7 bases that match TRBD2. The CDR3 covers 15 residues. Trimming cost V 4 bases and J 4 bases; bases outside gene matches: 10. Germline assignment: CDR1 SGHDT and CDR2 YYEEEE. Here the CDR3 DNA reads TGTGCCAGCAGCCCGCGGGCGGGAGCGGGAGAGACCCAGTACTTC. It translates to CASSPRAGAGETQYF. Combining the CDR3 with reference TRBV5-6 and TRBJ2-5 gives the whole variable domain DAGVTQSPTHLIKTRGQQVTLRCSPKSGHDTVSWYQQALGQGPQFIFQYYEEEERQRGNFPDRFSGHQFPNYSSELNVNALLLGDSALYLCASSPRAGAGETQYFGPGTRLLVL.

This clone was counted between two and nine times. The DNA for the CDR3 is TGTGCCAGCAGTGAACTAGTTCAGCCCCAGCATTTT. Translation: CASSELVQPQHF. The genes are TRBV6-5 and TRBJ1-5; D is ambiguous. The CDR3 has 12 amino acids. Germline assignment: CDR1 MNHEY and CDR2 SVGAGI. Trimming stripped 5 bases from V and 6 bases from J, with 8 bases between.

The chain has TRBV6-5 and TRBJ2-1, with TRBD2 matching 7 bases. CDR3 length equals 15 residues. Germline assignment: CDR1 MNHEY and CDR2 SVGAGI. The V and J ends lost 5 bases and 8 bases, in that order; junction bases with no gene match: 12. The CDR3 DNA is TGTGCCAGCAGTCCCGGGACTTTAGCGGGCCATGAGCAGTTCTTC. This gives the protein CASSPGTLAGHEQFF.

The chain couples TRBV5-1 to TRBJ2-7; D not resolved. This CDR3 comprises 14 residues. Trimming cost V 2 bases and J 0 bases, with 9 bases left between them. CDR1 SGHRS and CDR2 YFSETQ come from the germline V gene. CDR3 sequence reads: CASSLDPGSYEQYF. In DNA form, the CDR3 reads TGCGCCAGCAGCTTAGACCCGGGCTCCTACGAGCAGTACTTC.

The V call is TRBV14, the J call TRBJ2-7, with D possibly matching TRBD1 (5 bases). This CDR3 region has 15 residues. The germline CDR1 and CDR2 sequences are SGHDN and FVKESK. V lost 2 bases and J lost 0, with 11 bases in between. The CDR3 reads CASSQLDKPSYEQYF. In DNA, the CDR3 is TGTGCCAGCAGCCAACTGGACAAGCCCTCCTACGAGCAGTACTTC. Full variable domain (rest looked up from reference TRBV14 and TRBJ2-7): EAGVTQFPSHSVIEKGQTVTLRCDPISGHDNLYWYRRVMGKEIKFLLHFVKESKQDESGMPNNRFLAERTGGTYSTLKVQPAELEDSGVYFCASSQLDKPSYEQYFGPGTRLTVT.

This clone was seen only a few times. V gene TRBV7-2 combines with J gene TRBJ1-3, with D possibly matching TRBD1 (6 bases). The germline gives CDR1 SGHTA, CDR2 FQGNSA. The CDR3 consists of 17 residues. V was shortened by 7 bases and J by 0 bases, with 19 bases between the two germline ends. CDR3 coding DNA: TGTGCCAGCATCGCGAGGGGGAACTCTCGCTCTGGAAACACCATATATTTT. It translates to CASIARGNSRSGNTIYF.

There are a few counts of this clone. The V gene is TRBV7-3, the J gene TRBJ2-5, with TRBD2 matching over 9 bases. V shed 5 bases and J 2 bases; nucleotides not matched to a gene: 6. CDR3 size: 15 residues. Germline V gene data show CDR1 as SGHTA and CDR2 as FQGTGA. CDR3 residues: CASSKGLALQETQYF. CDR3 sequence (DNA): TGTGCCAGCAGCAAGGGACTAGCACTGCAAGAGACCCAGTACTTC.

In its sample, this clone was seen a few times. The rearrangement joins TRBV10-3 to TRBJ1-1, with 8 bases fitting TRBD1. J lost 1 base, V lost 3 bases, and 4 bases had no gene match. Looked up from germline, CDR1 is ENHRY and CDR2 is SYGVKD. The CDR3 consists of 15 residues. CDR3 residues: CAISDRDRRNTEAFF. CDR3 nucleotide sequence: TGTGCCATCAGTGATCGGGACAGGAGGAACACTGAAGCTTTCTTT.

The genes are TRBV15 and TRBJ2-1; 8 bases agree with TRBD2. Germline V lookup: CDR1 LNHNV, CDR2 YYDKDF (reference sequence). Trimming at V came to 1 base and at J to 1 base, leaving 3 bases not matched to a gene. The CDR3 sequence is 16 residues long. The CDR3 region has the DNA TGTGCCACCAGCAGAGGACTAGCGCAATCCTACAATGAGCAGTTCTTC. Translated: CATSRGLAQSYNEQFF.